These 24 T cell receptor beta chains originate from one sample sequenced in a study of response to subunit inactivated influenza vaccine. Using its own MiXCR run on the RT-PCR reads, TCRdb lists one record per CDR3 protein. This repertoire shows some 850,000 distinct CDR3 sequences, roughly 18% found once; its top ten account for roughly 11%. The sequencing here drew on PBMCs from blood, taken approximately 5 days after vaccination. The receptors were sampled from a man between 50 and 59 years old who received an inactivated influenza vaccine.

The chain joins TRBV12-3 or TRBV12-4 to TRBJ1-1, with 9 bases fitting TRBD1. CDR3 length equals 14 residues. V was pared by 5 bases and J by 3 bases, with 4 bases of the junction left unmatched. In nucleotides, the CDR3 is TGTGCCAGCAGTCGACAGGGGGGGGACACTGAAGCTTTCTTT. Protein product: CASSRQGGDTEAFF.

J is TRBJ2-7 and V is TRBV6-5, with 8 nucleotides matching TRBD2. CDR1 is MNHEY, CDR2 SVGAGI, per germline. Trimming at V came to 0 bases and at J to 7 bases, leaving 5 bases not matched to a gene. The CDR3 covers 14 residues. This CDR3 is CASSYSGGGIEQYF. The CDR3, as DNA: TGTGCCAGCAGTTACTCTGGCGGGGGGATTGAGCAGTACTTC.

The table lists this clonotype with a count of one. The V gene is TRBV6-1, the J gene TRBJ2-1; 11 bases agree with TRBD2. J lost 16 bases, V lost 6 bases, and 11 bases had no gene match. CDR1 and CDR2 (germline): MNHNS, SASEGT. The CDR3 extends over 13 amino acids. The CDR3 DNA reads as TGTGCCAGCAGCCCCAGACTAGCGGGGTCCCCATTCTTC. It is translated as CASSPRLAGSPFF.

The CDR3 DNA follows: TGCAGTGCCGGAGGGGGATTCTCCTACGAGCAGTACTTC. The encoded protein is CSAGGGFSYEQYF. The chain uses TRBV20-1 and TRBJ2-7; either TRBD1 or TRBD2 may supply D (6 bases each). This CDR3 comprises 13 residues. V lost 6 bases and J lost 0, with 12 bases in between. Germline assignment: CDR1 DFQATT and CDR2 SNEGSKA (reference sequence).

The V gene is TRBV20-1, the J gene TRBJ2-1, with 10 bases identical to TRBD2. The CDR3 consists of 14 residues. CDR1 and CDR2 from the germline V gene are DFQATT and SNEGSKA (reference sequence). Germline trimming cut 5 bases from V and 6 bases from J; bases unmatched to any gene: 7. Written as DNA, the CDR3 is TGCAGTGCTGGCATAGCGGGGGGAGTCAATGAGCAGTTCTTC. This gives the protein CSAGIAGGVNEQFF.

Ten or more counts support this clonotype. The chain has TRBV20-1 and TRBJ2-7; 14 bases line up with TRBD2. The CDR3 spans 14 residues. From germline, CDR1 is DFQATT and CDR2 SNEGSKA (reference sequence). J lost 4 bases, V lost 3 bases, and 2 bases had no gene match. The CDR3 sequence: CSARGTSGGYEQYF. CDR3 bases: TGCAGTGCTAGGGGGACTAGCGGGGGATACGAGCAGTACTTC.

A few counts support this clonotype. The chain carries TRBV15 and TRBJ2-7; TRBD2 matches 9 bases. J lost 2 bases, V lost 5 bases, and 1 base had no gene match. This CDR3 contains 13 residues. Germline V gene lookup returns CDR1 LNHNV and CDR2 YYDKDF (reference sequence). The CDR3 DNA reads TGTGCCACCAGCGCGGGAGGGACCTACGAGCAGTACTTC. Translated: CATSAGGTYEQYF.

The V gene is TRBV7-8, the J gene TRBJ2-1; perhaps D is TRBD1 or TRBD2 (5 bases each). The V gene's germline CDR1 is SGHVS and CDR2 FQNEAQ. Trimming cost V 6 bases and J 6 bases, with 21 bases left between them. This CDR3 has 16 amino acids. CDR3 DNA sequence: TGTGCCAGCAGGTCAAGGGGAGACGGGCTCGGCAATGAGCAGTTCTTC. As protein: CASRSRGDGLGNEQFF.

J is TRBJ2-5 and V is TRBV10-2; 9 nucleotides align to TRBD1. V shed 5 bases and J 4 bases; nucleotides not matched to a gene: 8. The CDR3 is 15 amino acids. Germline V gives CDR1 WSHSY, CDR2 SAAADI. Here the CDR3 DNA reads TGCGCCAGCAGTAGGACAGGGGCCGACCCAGAGACCCAGTACTTC. It codes for CASSRTGADPETQYF.

This clonotype showed up just a few times. The chain has TRBV29-1 and TRBJ2-7; D unclear. CDR1 is SQVTM, CDR2 ANQGSEA, per germline. The length of the CDR3 is 14 residues. The CDR3 DNA reads as TGCAGTGCTTTAGGCACCTTCGGCTCCTACGAGCAGTACTTC. Protein: CSALGTFGSYEQYF.

The rearrangement joins TRBV29-1 to TRBJ1-2, with D perhaps matching TRBD1 (5 bases). The germline V gene has CDR1 SQVTM and CDR2 ANQGSEA. The CDR3 spans 12 residues. Trimming removed 7 bases at V and 2 bases at J, with 11 bases between. CDR3 coding DNA: TGCAGCGCCGCCCCAGGGAACTATGGCTACACCTTC. Its protein product is CSAAPGNYGYTF.

The chain has TRBV6-2 or TRBV6-3 and TRBJ1-2; TRBD1 agrees at 9 bases. The CDR3 extends over 20 amino acids. In germline, CDR1 is MNHEY, CDR2 SVGEGT. The trim removed 0 bases at V and 0 bases at J, leaving 14 bases unmatched. As DNA, the CDR3 is TGTGCCAGCAGTTACTCGAGACCCCTAACCGGGACAGGGACTAACTATGGCTACACCTTC. Translated, it gives CASSYSRPLTGTGTNYGYTF.

This clonotype was found a few times. CDR3: CASIPRGDEQYF. The CDR3 nucleotides are TGTGCCAGTATTCCGAGGGGGGACGAGCAGTACTTC. The genes are TRBV19 and TRBJ2-7; the D gene could be TRBD1 or TRBD2 (6 bases each). From germline, CDR1 is LNHDA and CDR2 SQIVND (reference sequence). Deletions cut 7 bases from V and 5 bases from J, with 12 bases between. This CDR3 contains 12 residues.

This clonotype was detected only a few times. The chain uses TRBV7-9 and TRBJ2-7; no definite D call. Trimming removed 5 bases at V and 4 bases at J, with 9 bases between. This CDR3 is built from 12 residues. Germline V CDR1 and CDR2: SEHNR, FQNEAQ (reference sequence). For the CDR3, the DNA is TGTGCCAGCAGCATGTACAATTACGAGCAGTACTTC. Translation gives CASSMYNYEQYF. The complete variable domain, with remaining parts taken from reference TRBV7-9 and TRBJ2-7, reads DTGVSQNPRHKITKRGQNVTFRCDPISEHNRLYWYRQTLGQGPEFLTYFQNEAQLEKSRLLSDRFSAERPKGSFSTLEIQRTEQGDSAMYLCASSMYNYEQYFGPGTRLTVT.

This clonotype came up once. The V and J genes are TRBV7-9 and TRBJ2-1; the match to TRBD1 covers 7 bases. CDR3 length: 15 residues. V lost 3 bases, J lost 5 bases, and 7 bases stayed unmatched. CDR1 and CDR2 from the germline V gene are SEHNR and FQNEAQ (reference sequence). DNA of the CDR3: TGTGCCAGCAGCTTGGAGACAGGGAGAAACAATGAGCAGTTCTTC. It encodes CASSLETGRNNEQFF. The whole variable domain, remainder taken from reference TRBV7-9 and TRBJ2-1, is DTGVSQNPRHKITKRGQNVTFRCDPISEHNRLYWYRQTLGQGPEFLTYFQNEAQLEKSRLLSDRFSAERPKGSFSTLEIQRTEQGDSAMYLCASSLETGRNNEQFFGPGTRLTVL.

In this sample, this clonotype turned up a few times. This chain uses TRBV21-1 with TRBJ2-4. TRBV21-1 is flagged as a pseudogene. The CDR3 sequence is 16 residues long. The CDR3 region is CASSKSGSSAKNIQYF. DNA for the CDR3: TGTGCCAGCAGCAAATCCGGAAGTTCAGCCAAAAACATTCAGTACTTC.

This chain links TRBV7-9 with TRBJ2-7; maybe TRBD2 (6 bases). The CDR3 is 14 residues long. With 3 bases removed from V and 2 bases from J, the gap between germline ends came to 11 bases. Germline V gene sequence: CDR1 SEHNR, CDR2 FQNEAQ (reference sequence). CDR3 residues: CASSFGGLPYEQYF. The DNA of the CDR3 is TGTGCCAGCAGCTTCGGGGGTCTTCCCTACGAGCAGTACTTC. The whole variable domain, remainder taken from reference TRBV7-9 and TRBJ2-7, is DTGVSQNPRHKITKRGQNVTFRCDPISEHNRLYWYRQTLGQGPEFLTYFQNEAQLEKSRLLSDRFSAERPKGSFSTLEIQRTEQGDSAMYLCASSFGGLPYEQYFGPGTRLTVT.

This clonotype appeared many times. CDR3 residues: CATSGRGDEQFF. In nucleotides, the CDR3 is TGTGCCACCAGCGGGAGGGGAGATGAGCAGTTCTTC. The J gene is TRBJ2-1, the V gene TRBV10-3, with 10 nucleotides matching TRBD2. The CDR3 is 12 residues long. The germline V gene encodes CDR1 ENHRY and CDR2 SYGVKD. With 10 bases clipped from V and 8 bases from J, the junction kept 5 bases outside the gene matches.

This clonotype was recorded a few times. The V call is TRBV5-5, the J call TRBJ2-1, with 10 nucleotides matching TRBD2. This CDR3 spans 15 amino acids. The V segment lost 4 bases and the J segment 2 bases; nucleotides outside the gene matches: 3. Germline values: CDR1 SGHKS, CDR2 YYEKEE (reference sequence). The CDR3 nucleotides are TGTGCCAGCAGCACAACTAGCGGGACCTACAATGAGCAGTTCTTC. Protein product: CASSTTSGTYNEQFF.

This clonotype was observed a few times. The V gene is TRBV20-1, the J gene TRBJ2-3; 8 bases match TRBD2. CDR1 DFQATT and CDR2 SNEGSKA come from the germline V gene (reference sequence). This CDR3 spans 15 amino acids. V shed 0 bases and J 6 bases; nucleotides not matched to a gene: 8. CDR3 sequence (DNA): TGCAGTGCTAGAGATGGAGCGGGAGTAAGGGATACGCAGTATTTT. This codes for CSARDGAGVRDTQYF.

The chain employs TRBV7-2 and TRBJ2-7; 7 bases are a match to TRBD1. The CDR3 loop spans 13 amino acids. The junction had 5 bases not matched to a gene; V was cut back by 4 bases and J by 5 bases. Germline CDR1 reads SGHTA; CDR2 reads FQGNSA. Here the CDR3 DNA reads TGTGCCAGCAGCTCCCAGACAGGGAACGAGCAGTACTTC. This translates into CASSSQTGNEQYF. The variable domain in full, with the rest retrieved from reference TRBV7-2 and TRBJ2-7, is GAGVSQSPSNKVTEKGKDVELRCDPISGHTALYWYRQSLGQGLEFLIYFQGNSAPDKSGLPSDRFSAERTGGSVSTLTIQRTQQEDSAVYLCASSSQTGNEQYFGPGTRLTVT.

In its sample, this clonotype was seen a few times. The chain carries TRBV6-5 and TRBJ1-1, with D unresolved. Trimming took 0 bases from V and 6 from J, leaving 8 bases between them. Germline V lookup: CDR1 MNHEY, CDR2 SVGAGI. This CDR3 has 13 amino acids. CDR3 sequence: CASSYSPGAEAFF. The CDR3 DNA reads as TGTGCCAGCAGTTACTCACCAGGAGCTGAAGCTTTCTTT.

The rearrangement joins TRBV2 to TRBJ2-7; 9 nucleotides match TRBD1. This CDR3 region has 17 residues. Germline values: CDR1 SNHLY, CDR2 FYNNEI. Trimming removed 2 bases from V and 0 bases from J; junction bases left unmatched: 8. The CDR3 DNA is TGTGCCAGCAGTGAAATGGGGACAGGGCCCGACTCCTACGAGCAGTACTTC. Translated, it gives CASSEMGTGPDSYEQYF.

This clonotype was counted at least ten times. V usage is TRBV12-3 or TRBV12-4 and J usage is TRBJ2-1, with TRBD2 matching over 12 bases. This CDR3 region has 15 residues. Trimming removed 5 bases from V and 12 bases from J; junction bases left unmatched: 11. CDR3 loop: CASSPYRLAGDPQFF. The CDR3 DNA reads TGTGCCAGCAGTCCATACCGACTAGCGGGGGACCCGCAGTTCTTC.